This passage covers 11 T cell receptor beta chains from one sample sequenced in a study of Ad26.COV2.S vaccination and SARS-CoV-2 variants. Treatment: approximately 18 received Ad26.COV2.S at low or high dose, single or two shots; 5 received placebo; per-sample allocation not given. The study sampled participants on day 63 after the first vaccine or placebo injection. Assay used: immunoSEQ multiplex PCR; TCRdb lists only in-frame clones, some missing. Here the sample spans a few hundred thousand clones, roughly 88% being singletons. This specimen consisted of peripheral blood, obtained in a trial of Ad26.COV2.S vaccine versus placebo. The receptors were gathered from a person aged 18 to 59 who received the Ad26.COV2.S COVID-19 vaccine or a placebo.

The V call is TRBV29-1, the J call TRBJ1-1, with D perhaps TRBD1 (5 bases). Looked up from germline, CDR1 is SQVTM and CDR2 is ANQGSEA. The CDR3 sequence is 13 residues long. Trimming took 7 bases from V and 0 from J, leaving 12 bases between them. The CDR3 loop is CSGGGGMNTEAFF. The CDR3 DNA follows: TGCAGCGGAGGTGGGGGGATGAACACTGAAGCTTTCTTT.

In its sample, this clone was seen once. The CDR3 sequence: CAWTDDNEQYF. DNA for the CDR3: TGTGCCTGGACGGACGACAACGAGCAGTACTTC. V is TRBV30 and J is TRBJ2-7; no definite D call. This CDR3 contains 11 residues. Trimming stripped 4 bases from V and 5 bases from J, with 9 bases between. CDR1 is GTSNPN, CDR2 SVGIG, per germline (reference sequence).

The chain carries TRBV7-8 and TRBJ2-2; the D gene is possibly TRBD2 (5 bases). From germline, CDR1 is SGHVS and CDR2 FQNEAQ. Trimming cost V 2 bases and J 0 bases, with 13 bases left between them. The CDR3 extends over 17 amino acids. CDR3 amino acids: CASSLPREGPNTGELFF. In DNA form, the CDR3 reads TGTGCCAGCAGCTTACCTCGGGAAGGCCCGAACACCGGGGAGCTGTTTTTT.

The rearrangement links TRBV20-1 to TRBJ2-5; D is undetermined. Trimming removed 5 bases at V and 2 bases at J, with 12 bases between. Germline V gives CDR1 DFQATT, CDR2 SNEGSKA (reference sequence). The length of the CDR3 is 13 residues. This CDR3 reads CSAGGWEQETQYF. CDR3 sequence (DNA): TGCAGTGCTGGTGGGTGGGAACAAGAGACCCAGTACTTC.

The V and J genes are TRBV7-3 and TRBJ2-2, with no clear D. CDR1 is SGHTA and CDR2 is FQGTGA in the germline V gene. Trimming removed 8 bases from V and 1 base from J, with 8 bases in between. The CDR3 has 13 residues. The CDR3 DNA is TGTGCCAGCGGGGTCATGAACACCGGGGAGCTGTTTTTT. Residues: CASGVMNTGELFF. The full variable domain, its missing parts supplied by reference TRBV7-3 and TRBJ2-2, is GAGVSQTPSNKVTEKGKYVELRCDPISGHTALYWYRQSLGQGPEFLIYFQGTGAADDSGLPNDRFFAVRPEGSVSTLKIQRTERGDSAVYLCASGVMNTGELFFGEGSRLTVL.

The chain employs TRBV11-3 and TRBJ2-1; 12 nucleotides agree with TRBD1. Germline V gives CDR1 SGHNT, CDR2 YENEEA. This CDR3 comprises 15 residues. V lost 5 bases and J lost 9; bases outside the gene matches: 8. This chain's CDR3 is CASSPSGDRGLEQFF. The DNA for the CDR3 is TGTGCCAGCAGCCCTAGCGGGGACAGGGGGCTTGAGCAGTTCTTC.

The chain carries TRBV12-3 or TRBV12-4 and TRBJ2-2; the D gene is possibly TRBD2 (5 bases). V was pared by 5 bases and J by 7 bases, with 8 bases between. This CDR3 has 12 residues. CDR3: CASSPRGGELFF. The CDR3 DNA reads as TGTGCCAGCAGTCCCCGGGGCGGGGAGCTGTTTTTT.

This clone was counted a few times. J is TRBJ2-7 and V is TRBV28, with 9 bases that match TRBD1. Germline V gene sequence: CDR1 MDHEN, CDR2 SYDVKM. There are 15 residues in the CDR3. Losses at the gene ends were 5 bases for V and 5 bases for J; bases not matched to a gene: 10. The CDR3 DNA is TGTGCCAGCAGTCCGCTGGGACAGGGAACGGACGAGCAGTACTTC. Translation gives CASSPLGQGTDEQYF.

Of note for this clone: An end of the junction differs from the germline gene, which may be a read error. The rearrangement links TRBV7-7 to TRBJ2-7; D is possibly TRBD2 (5 bases). This CDR3 comprises 15 residues. CDR1 SSHAT and CDR2 FNYEAQ come from the germline V gene (reference sequence). DNA of the CDR3: TGTGCTAGCAGCTTAGCGTTCGGGTACTCCTACGAGCAGTACTTC. The encoded protein is CASSLAFGYSYEQYF.

The gene calls are TRBV7-2 and TRBJ2-7; 7 bases map to TRBD2. Unmatched junction bases numbered 5, after V lost 5 bases and J lost 1 base. The germline V gene encodes CDR1 SGHTA and CDR2 FQGNSA. CDR3 length equals 14 residues. CDR3 residues: CASSRSGASYEQYF. The CDR3 nucleotides are TGTGCCAGCAGCCGGAGCGGGGCTTCCTACGAGCAGTACTTC.

This clone has only a few counts. This sequence joins TRBV6-5 and TRBJ1-1, with no clear D. Germline V gene lookup returns CDR1 MNHEY and CDR2 SVGAGI. Trimming removed 6 bases at V and 4 bases at J, with 9 bases between. The CDR3 consists of 12 residues. CDR3 bases: TGTGCCAGCAGATACACTGGCACTGAAGCTTTCTTT. Protein sequence: CASRYTGTEAFF.